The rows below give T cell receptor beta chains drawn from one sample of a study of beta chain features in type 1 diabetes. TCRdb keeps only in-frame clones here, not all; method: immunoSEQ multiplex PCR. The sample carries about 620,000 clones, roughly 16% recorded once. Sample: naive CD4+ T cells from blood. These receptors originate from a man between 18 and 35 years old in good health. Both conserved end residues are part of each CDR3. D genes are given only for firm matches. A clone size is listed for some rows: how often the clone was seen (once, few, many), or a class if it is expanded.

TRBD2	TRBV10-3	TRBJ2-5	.	CAISDTSGGYQETQYF	TGTGCCATCAGTGATACCAGCGGGGGGTATCAAGAGACCCAGTACTTC
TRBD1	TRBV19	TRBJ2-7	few	CASSPDRGPYEQYF	TGTGCCAGTAGTCCCGACAGGGGCCCCTACGAGCAGTACTTC
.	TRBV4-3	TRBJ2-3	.	CASSLRTDTQYF	TGCGCCAGCAGCCTCCGCACAGATACGCAGTATTTT
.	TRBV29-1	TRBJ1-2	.	CSVGDINYGYTF	TGCAGCGTCGGCGACATTAACTATGGCTACACCTTC
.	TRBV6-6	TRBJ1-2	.	CASRLTRGYTF	TGTGCCAGCAGGCTTACACGGGGCTACACCTTC
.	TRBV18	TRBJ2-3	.	CASSPGLRGRSTDTQYF	TGTGCCAGCTCACCAGGGCTTAGGGGCAGGAGCACAGATACGCAGTATTTT
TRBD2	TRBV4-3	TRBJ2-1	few	CASSQDGSGRVNEQFF	TGCGCCAGCAGCCAAGATGGTAGCGGGAGGGTCAATGAGCAGTTCTTC
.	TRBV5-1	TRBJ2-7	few	CASSLELASYEQYF	TGCGCCAGCAGCTTGGAACTAGCATCCTACGAGCAGTACTTC
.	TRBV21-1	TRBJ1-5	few	CASSLHKYRTDSNQPQHF	TGTGCCAGCAGCTTACATAAATATAGGACAGATAGCAATCAGCCCCAGCATTTT
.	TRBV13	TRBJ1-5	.	CASSLRAGSGNQPQHF	TGTGCCAGCAGCTTAAGGGCAGGGAGTGGCAATCAGCCCCAGCATTTT
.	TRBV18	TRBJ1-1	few	CASSPSRETEAFF	TGTGCCAGCTCACCGAGCCGCGAGACTGAAGCTTTCTTT
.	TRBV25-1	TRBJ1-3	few	CASSEYQGLGNTIYF	TGTGCCAGCAGTGAATATCAGGGGCTCGGAAACACCATATATTTT
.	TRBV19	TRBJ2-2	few	CASSGAANTGELFF	TGTGCCAGTAGTGGGGCAGCGAACACCGGGGAGCTGTTTTTT
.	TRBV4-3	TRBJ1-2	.	CASSQVAGRTNYGYTF	TGCGCCAGCAGCCAAGTCGCGGGGAGGACAAACTATGGCTACACCTTC
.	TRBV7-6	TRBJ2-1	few	CASSAPGRRAYNEQFF	TGTGCCAGCAGCGCCCCAGGGAGAAGGGCCTACAATGAGCAGTTCTTC
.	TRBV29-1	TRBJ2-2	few	CSVTGIGAGDRELFF	TGCAGCGTAACGGGTATAGGGGCAGGGGACCGGGAGCTGTTTTTT
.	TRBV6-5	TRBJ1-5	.	CASSTQGGQPQHF	TGTGCCAGCAGTACTCAAGGGGGACAGCCCCAGCATTTT
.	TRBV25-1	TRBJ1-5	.	CASSDSTAYQPQHF	TGTGCCAGCAGTGATAGTACAGCTTATCAGCCCCAGCATTTT
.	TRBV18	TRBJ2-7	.	CASSPQTYEQYF	TGTGCCAGCTCACCCCAAACCTACGAGCAGTACTTC
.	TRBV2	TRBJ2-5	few	CASSPSVIRGQETQYF	TGTGCCAGCAGTCCTTCGGTGATCAGGGGCCAAGAGACCCAGTACTTC
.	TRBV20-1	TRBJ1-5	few	CSAPGPQPQHF	TGCAGTGCCCCGGGACCACAGCCCCAGCATTTT
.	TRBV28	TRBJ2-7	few	CASSLRGWEQYF	TGTGCCAGCAGTTTGAGGGGCTGGGAGCAGTACTTC
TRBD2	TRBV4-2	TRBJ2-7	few	CASSPTGLAGGSSYEQYF	TGTGCCAGCAGCCCGACGGGACTAGCGGGAGGTTCCTCCTACGAGCAGTACTTC
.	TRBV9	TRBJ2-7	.	CASSVGPSTTAYEQYF	TGTGCCAGCAGCGTGGGACCTTCGACGACAGCCTACGAGCAGTACTTC
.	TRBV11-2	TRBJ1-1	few	CASKPRGLLNTEAFF	TGTGCCAGCAAGCCCCGGGGACTGTTGAACACTGAAGCTTTCTTT
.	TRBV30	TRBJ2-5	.	CATSTQETQYF	TGTGCCACCTCCACCCAAGAGACCCAGTACTTC
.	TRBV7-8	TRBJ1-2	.	CASSLGGSYGYTF	TGTGCCAGCAGCTTAGGGGGTAGCTATGGCTACACCTTC
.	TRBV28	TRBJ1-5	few	CASSLWTTSNQPQHF	TGTGCCAGCAGTTTATGGACAACTAGCAATCAGCCCCAGCATTTT
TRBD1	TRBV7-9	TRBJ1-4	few	CASSLATGGINEKLFF	TGTGCCAGCAGCTTAGCGACAGGGGGCATCAATGAAAAACTGTTTTTT
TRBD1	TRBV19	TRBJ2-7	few	CASATLGQQIYEQYF	TGTGCCAGCGCTACTTTGGGACAGCAGATCTACGAGCAGTACTTC
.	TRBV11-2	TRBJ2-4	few	CASSRGVAKNIQYF	TGTGCCAGCAGCCGAGGGGTAGCCAAAAACATTCAGTACTTC
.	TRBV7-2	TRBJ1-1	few	CASSLHREAFF	TGTGCCAGCAGCTTACACAGGGAAGCTTTCTTT
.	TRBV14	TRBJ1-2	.	CASSQERNYGYTF	TGTGCCAGCAGCCAGGAGAGGAACTATGGCTACACCTTC
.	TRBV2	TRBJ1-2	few	CASSEVRGNGYTF	TGTGCCAGCAGTGAAGTAAGGGGAAATGGCTACACCTTC
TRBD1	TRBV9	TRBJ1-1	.	CASNGGQSGSTEAFF	TGTGCCAGCAACGGGGGACAGTCGGGCAGCACTGAAGCTTTCTTT
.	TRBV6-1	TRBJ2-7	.	CASSDATYEQYF	TGTGCCAGCAGTGACGCAACCTACGAGCAGTACTTC
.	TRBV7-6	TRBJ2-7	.	CASSSQGLEQYF	TGTGCCAGCAGCTCCCAAGGGCTCGAGCAGTACTTC
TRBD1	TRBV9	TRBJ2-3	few	CASSVETGDDTQYF	TGTGCCAGCAGCGTGGAGACAGGGGACGATACGCAGTATTTT
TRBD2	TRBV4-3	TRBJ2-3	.	CASSQDGEGPWLDTQYF	TGCGCCAGCAGCCAAGATGGGGAGGGACCGTGGTTAGATACGCAGTATTTT
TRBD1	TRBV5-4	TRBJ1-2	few	CASSQGGQGDYGYTF	TGTGCCAGCAGCCAGGGCGGACAGGGGGACTATGGCTACACCTTC
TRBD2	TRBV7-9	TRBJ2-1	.	CASSSSGGLSYNEQFF	TGTGCCAGCAGCTCCAGCGGGGGGCTCTCCTACAATGAGCAGTTCTTC
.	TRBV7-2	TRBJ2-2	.	CASSLMGPGELFF	TGTGCCAGCAGCTTAATGGGTCCCGGGGAGCTGTTTTTT
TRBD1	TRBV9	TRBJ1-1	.	CASSPYVGQKNTEAFF	TGTGCCAGCAGCCCCTACGTGGGACAGAAGAACACTGAAGCTTTCTTT
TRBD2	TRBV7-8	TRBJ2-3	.	CASSLAGRAIYSTDTQYF	TGTGCCAGCAGCCTAGCGGGGCGGGCGATATATAGCACAGATACGCAGTATTTT
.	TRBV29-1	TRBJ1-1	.	CSVPGRVMNTEAFF	TGCAGCGTCCCCGGCCGGGTCATGAACACTGAAGCTTTCTTT
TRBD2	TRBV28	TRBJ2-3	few	CASSSAGLARTDTQYF	TGTGCCAGCAGTTCCGCGGGACTAGCGCGCACAGATACGCAGTATTTT
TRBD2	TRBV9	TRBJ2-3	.	CASSLMGLAGTDTQYF	TGTGCCAGCAGCCTTATGGGACTAGCGGGAACAGATACGCAGTATTTT
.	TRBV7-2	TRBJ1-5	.	CASSPLAKGQFNQPQHF	TGTGCCAGCAGCCCCCTGGCGAAAGGACAGTTCAATCAGCCCCAGCATTTT
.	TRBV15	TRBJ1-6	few	CATSRWRGNNSPLHF	TGTGCCACCAGCAGATGGAGGGGGAATAATTCACCCCTCCACTTT
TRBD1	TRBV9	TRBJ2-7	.	CASSVAGQETYEQYF	TGTGCCAGCAGCGTCGCGGGACAGGAGACCTACGAGCAGTACTTC
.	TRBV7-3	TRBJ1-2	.	CASSLVSGENYGYTF	TGTGCCAGCAGCTTAGTATCAGGGGAGAACTATGGCTACACCTTC
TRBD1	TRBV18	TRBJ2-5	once	CASSPPRSGQGRETQYF	TGTGCCAGCTCACCTCCGCGCAGCGGACAGGGCAGAGAGACCCAGTACTTC
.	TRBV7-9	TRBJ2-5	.	CASSLQETQYF	TGTGCCAGCAGCCTACAGGAGACCCAGTACTTC
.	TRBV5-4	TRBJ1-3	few	CASSSRSGNTIYF	TGTGCCAGCAGCTCGCGGTCGGGAAACACCATATATTTT
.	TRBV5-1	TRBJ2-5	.	CASSLGGRGETQYF	TGCGCCAGCAGCTTGGGGGGGCGCGGAGAGACCCAGTACTTC
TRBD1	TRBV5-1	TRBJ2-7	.	CASSGQGRSYEQYF	TGCGCCAGCAGTGGACAGGGCAGGTCCTACGAGCAGTACTTC